The 28 T cell receptor beta chains below all came from one sample that was sequenced in a study of blood T cell repertoires in COVID-19. The protocol was immunoSEQ multiplex PCR, while the TCRdb copy is restricted to in-frame clones and leaves out a portion. Of some 170,000 clones listed, about 92% are singletons. The source material was peripheral blood. The receptors come from a man aged 55 to 70 with active or convalescent COVID-19.

The CDR3 DNA reads TGTGCCAGCAAGCCCTCCACTAGCGGGGGGGCAGAGACCCAGTACTTC. Protein: CASKPSTSGGAETQYF. The chain recombines TRBV7-6 with TRBJ2-5, with TRBD2 identical over 13 bases. CDR1 SGHVS and CDR2 FNYEAQ come from the germline V gene. This CDR3 comprises 16 residues. The ends lost 7 bases at V and 4 bases at J; junction bases unmatched: 9.

This chain uses TRBV18 with TRBJ1-6, with 11 bases lining up with TRBD1. The CDR3 is 18 amino acids. The germline gives CDR1 KGHSH, CDR2 LQKENI. V shed 5 bases and J 2 bases; nucleotides not matched to a gene: 8. The CDR3 DNA sequence: TGTGCCAGCTCAGCGAAGGACAGGGGGCGACCCTATAATTCACCCCTCCACTTT. It translates to CASSAKDRGRPYNSPLHF.

V gene TRBV11-2 combines with J gene TRBJ2-1, with 8 bases matching TRBD1. The CDR3 sequence is 14 residues long. J gave up 7 bases and V 3 bases, and 5 bases lay outside the gene matches. Germline CDR1 SGHAT, CDR2 FQNNGV. Written as DNA, the CDR3 is TGTGCCAGCAGCTTCCGGACAGGGTTAAATGAGCAGTTCTTC. Protein: CASSFRTGLNEQFF. Complete variable domain (other parts from reference TRBV11-2 and TRBJ2-1): EAGVAQSPRYKIIEKRQSVAFWCNPISGHATLYWYQQILGQGPKLLIQFQNNGVVDDSQLPKDRFSAERLKGVDSTLKIQPAKLEDSAVYLCASSFRTGLNEQFFGPGTRLTVL.

The V call is TRBV27, the J call TRBJ2-6; D gene uncertain. The CDR3 contains 15 residues. V was pared by 5 bases and J by 0 bases, with 8 bases between. Per germline, CDR1 MNHEY and CDR2 SMNVEV (reference sequence). CDR3 region: CASSPVNSGANVLTF. The DNA for the CDR3 is TGTGCCAGCAGTCCAGTCAACTCTGGGGCCAACGTCCTGACTTTC.

The chain couples TRBV4-2 to TRBJ2-7; TRBD1 matches 9 bases. The J segment lost 2 bases and the V segment lost 2 bases, leaving 7 bases of the junction unmatched. Germline CDR1 LGHNA, CDR2 YNFKEQ. The CDR3 spans 16 residues. Here the CDR3 DNA reads TGTGCCAGCAGCCAAATAGTGACAGGGGGTACCTACGAGCAGTACTTC. Amino acid sequence: CASSQIVTGGTYEQYF.

V usage is TRBV11-2 and J usage is TRBJ2-3, with a tentative D call TRBD2 (6 bases). V was cut by 2 bases and J by 3 bases, with 18 bases left in between. Germline assignment: CDR1 SGHAT and CDR2 FQNNGV. This CDR3 has 17 amino acids. CDR3 in amino acids: CASSLRGLFGKTDTQYF. Here the CDR3 DNA reads TGTGCCAGCAGCTTAAGGGGACTTTTCGGGAAAACAGATACGCAGTATTTT.

In this sample, this clone turned up a few times. The V gene is TRBV6-5, the J gene TRBJ2-7; 7 bases agree with TRBD2. V trimming: 3 bases; J trimming: 7 bases; junction bases outside the gene matches: 12. This CDR3 has 15 residues. Per the germline V gene, CDR1 is MNHEY and CDR2 is SVGAGI. CDR3 sequence: CASSYQRDGPREQYF. The CDR3, as DNA: TGTGCCAGCAGTTATCAGCGGGACGGACCTCGGGAGCAGTACTTC.

The CDR3 nucleotides read TGCGCCAGCAGCTTGGCAGATACAGGGCGGAATGAAAAACTGTTTTTT. Amino acid sequence: CASSLADTGRNEKLFF. The V gene is TRBV5-1, the J gene TRBJ1-4; D may be TRBD1 (6 bases). Trimming removed 0 bases from V and 5 bases from J, with 14 bases in between. This CDR3 is built from 16 residues. The germline V gene encodes CDR1 SGHRS and CDR2 YFSETQ.

The V call is TRBV3-1 (or the pseudogene TRBV3-2), the J call TRBJ1-4, with D perhaps matching TRBD1 (6 bases). V lost 0 bases, J lost 8 bases, and 16 bases lay in between. The germline V gene encodes CDR1 LGHDT and CDR2 YNNKEL (reference sequence). The CDR3 has 16 amino acids. DNA for the CDR3: TGTGCCAGCAGCCAAGAGGTGGCCAGGGGAAAAGAAAAACTGTTTTTT. Its translation is CASSQEVARGKEKLFF.

The chain employs TRBV2 and TRBJ1-1; D not certain. With 2 bases removed from V and 0 bases from J, the gap between germline ends came to 7 bases. Germline V gives CDR1 SNHLY, CDR2 FYNNEI. The CDR3 spans 14 residues. CDR3 nucleotide sequence: TGTGCCAGCAGTGAAAGGAGTTTGAACACTGAAGCTTTCTTT. It specifies CASSERSLNTEAFF.

The chain employs TRBV7-9 and TRBJ2-7, with D perhaps matching TRBD2 (5 bases). Germline V gene lookup returns CDR1 SEHNR and CDR2 FQNEAQ (reference sequence). The CDR3 contains 16 residues. V was pared by 5 bases and J by 2 bases, with 19 bases between. CDR3 coding DNA: TGTGCCAGCAGCCATAAGGCCGCGGGTTCTACCTACGAGCAGTACTTC. Translation: CASSHKAAGSTYEQYF.

The chain employs TRBV15 and TRBJ1-1, with D maybe TRBD1 (5 bases). This CDR3 spans 14 amino acids. V was cut by 5 bases and J by 6 bases, with 16 bases left in between. Germline values: CDR1 LNHNV, CDR2 YYDKDF (reference sequence). The CDR3 region has the DNA TGTGCCACCAGCGAGAGGTGGGGGAGGGCTGAAGCTTTCTTT. This encodes CATSERWGRAEAFF.

This chain uses TRBV9 with TRBJ2-1, with 12 bases that match TRBD1. Per germline, CDR1 SGDLS and CDR2 YYNGEE. CDR3 size: 21 residues. Trimming at V came to 0 bases and at J to 0 bases, leaving 13 bases not matched to a gene. The CDR3 DNA reads TGTGCCAGCAGCGTAGCTATTAGGGGACAGGGGGCCGTTCGCTCCTACAATGAGCAGTTCTTC. Translation: CASSVAIRGQGAVRSYNEQFF.

The chain combines TRBV10-1 with TRBJ1-1, with TRBD1 identical over 8 bases. The CDR3 is 14 residues long. Trimming at V came to 2 bases and at J to 5 bases, leaving 4 bases not matched to a gene. Germline-derived CDR1 and CDR2 are WNHNN and SYGVQD (reference sequence). The CDR3 protein is CASSEGQGRTEAFF. CDR3 coding DNA: TGCGCCAGCAGTGAGGGACAGGGCCGGACTGAAGCTTTCTTT.

The CDR3 DNA sequence: TGCGCCAGCAGCCAAGATTGGCCCGATTCCTACAATGAGCAGTTCTTC. Protein product: CASSQDWPDSYNEQFF. The chain combines TRBV4-1 with TRBJ2-1; unclear D gene. Germline CDR1 MGHRA, CDR2 YSYEKL. The CDR3 has 16 residues. The V gene lost 0 bases and the J gene lost 1 base, with 10 bases spanning the gap.

In DNA form, the CDR3 reads TGTGCCAGCAGCCTAAAGACCCTAGCGGGGACGAATGAGCAGTTCTTC. This gives the protein CASSLKTLAGTNEQFF. V usage is TRBV4-2 and J usage is TRBJ2-1, with 9 positions matching TRBD2. With V trimmed by 4 bases and J by 7 bases, 11 bases remained unmatched. Germline V lookup: CDR1 LGHNA, CDR2 YNFKEQ. This CDR3 comprises 16 residues.

The chain has TRBV30 and TRBJ1-1; 9 nucleotides match TRBD1. This CDR3 has 16 amino acids. Germline trimming cut 2 bases from V and 1 base from J; bases unmatched to any gene: 8. Germline loops: CDR1 GTSNPN, CDR2 SVGIG (reference sequence). The CDR3 spells CAWSPRTGATNTEAFF. As DNA, the CDR3 is TGTGCCTGGAGTCCTCGGACAGGGGCGACGAACACTGAAGCTTTCTTT. The whole variable domain, filled in from reference TRBV30 and TRBJ1-1, reads SQTIHQWPATLVQPVGSPLSLECTVEGTSNPNLYWYRQAAGRGLQLLFYSVGIGQISSEVPQNLSASRPQDRQFILSSKKLLLSDSGFYLCAWSPRTGATNTEAFFGQGTRLTVV.

The chain uses TRBV29-1 and TRBJ1-2, with D unresolved. CDR1 SQVTM and CDR2 ANQGSEA come from the germline V gene. With 0 bases removed from V and 3 bases from J, the gap between germline ends came to 8 bases. The CDR3 covers 13 residues. CDR3 protein: CSVEDPGYYGYTF. The CDR3 nucleotides are TGCAGCGTTGAAGATCCGGGATACTATGGCTACACCTTC.

This clone was observed a single time. The chain is built from TRBV14 and TRBJ2-7; 7 nucleotides agree with TRBD2. After removal of 4 bases from V and 3 bases from J, the junction contained 9 bases not matched to a gene. The germline gives CDR1 SGHDN, CDR2 FVKESK. The length of the CDR3 is 15 residues. The CDR3 region is CASSPLGASGYEQYF. The CDR3 bases are TGTGCCAGCAGCCCACTTGGGGCTAGCGGCTACGAGCAGTACTTC. Full variable domain (remainder filled in from reference TRBV14 and TRBJ2-7): EAGVTQFPSHSVIEKGQTVTLRCDPISGHDNLYWYRRVMGKEIKFLLHFVKESKQDESGMPNNRFLAERTGGTYSTLKVQPAELEDSGVYFCASSPLGASGYEQYFGPGTRLTVT.

V and J are TRBV5-4 and TRBJ1-2; a possible D gene is TRBD1 (5 bases). The CDR3 length is 13 residues. Between the trimmed V and J ends, which lost 3 bases and 6 bases, there was a span of 12 bases. Germline assignment: CDR1 SGHNT and CDR2 YYREEE (reference sequence). In nucleotides, the CDR3 is TGTGCCAGCAGCTCGGAGGGGTATCATGGCTACACCTTC. Its protein is CASSSEGYHGYTF. Complete variable domain (other parts from reference TRBV5-4 and TRBJ1-2): ETGVTQSPTHLIKTRGQQVTLRCSSQSGHNTVSWYQQALGQGPQFIFQYYREEENGRGNFPPRFSGLQFPNYSSELNVNALELDDSALYLCASSSEGYHGYTFGSGTRLTVV.

The genes are TRBV15 and TRBJ1-2, with 7 bases aligning to TRBD1. Trimming cost V 1 base and J 8 bases; bases outside gene matches: 10. The CDR3 loop spans 15 amino acids. Germline CDR1 reads LNHNV; CDR2 reads YYDKDF (reference sequence). CDR3 amino acids: CATSRGDRDSRGYTF. The CDR3 bases are TGTGCCACCAGCAGAGGGGACCGGGACAGTAGGGGCTACACCTTC.

The gene calls are TRBV27 and TRBJ2-1, with TRBD2 matching 12 bases. Germline trimming cut 2 bases from V and 8 bases from J; bases unmatched to any gene: 4. The germline V gene has CDR1 MNHEY and CDR2 SMNVEV (reference sequence). The CDR3 has 15 amino acids. CDR3 DNA: TGTGCCAGCAGTTTACTCCTAGCGGGGGGGTATGAGCAGTTCTTC. Protein: CASSLLLAGGYEQFF.

The chain employs TRBV5-1 and TRBJ2-3, with a possible D match to TRBD2 (5 bases). Germline-derived CDR1 and CDR2 are SGHRS and YFSETQ. This CDR3 contains 15 residues. The V and J ends lost 4 bases and 0 bases respectively, with 12 bases between them. CDR3 protein: CASSEIAQSTDTQYF. CDR3 nucleotides: TGCGCCAGCAGCGAAATAGCGCAAAGCACAGATACGCAGTATTTT. The full variable domain, completed using reference TRBV5-1 and TRBJ2-3, is KAGVTQTPRYLIKTRGQQVTLSCSPISGHRSVSWYQQTPGQGLQFLFEYFSETQRNKGNFPGRFSGRQFSNSRSEMNVSTLELGDSALYLCASSEIAQSTDTQYFGPGTRLTVL.

The chain employs TRBV29-1 and TRBJ1-1; 10 nucleotides line up with TRBD1. The CDR3 loop spans 13 amino acids. In germline, CDR1 is SQVTM, CDR2 ANQGSEA. V was clipped by 7 bases and J by 1 base; unmatched bases: 3. The CDR3 DNA follows: TGCAGCGCTGACAGGGGGCCGAACACTGAAGCTTTCTTT. It yields the protein CSADRGPNTEAFF. Looking up the rest from reference TRBV29-1 and TRBJ1-1 gives the full variable domain: SAVISQKPSRDICQRGTSLTIQCQVDSQVTMMFWYRQQPGQSLTLIATANQGSEATYESGFVIDKFPISRPNLTFSTLTVSNMSPEDSSIYLCSADRGPNTEAFFGQGTRLTVV.

The chain links TRBV23-1 to TRBJ2-1; 7 positions match TRBD2. TRBV23-1 is placed among ORFs of uncertain function. V lost 1 base, J lost 5 bases, and 2 bases stayed unmatched. The CDR3 runs 14 residues. The CDR3 sequence: CASSQWGTNNEQFF. CDR3 nucleotide sequence: TGCGCCAGCAGTCAATGGGGGACTAACAATGAGCAGTTCTTC.

The V and J genes are TRBV19 and TRBJ2-7, with TRBD2 identical over 7 bases. The CDR3 extends over 15 amino acids. Germline values: CDR1 LNHDA, CDR2 SQIVND (reference sequence). J lost 9 bases, V lost 1 base, and 12 bases had no gene match. The CDR3 DNA follows: TGTGCCAGTAGTATAGGGGGGACTACCTCCATGCGGCAGTACTTC. Translated, it gives CASSIGGTTSMRQYF. Looking up the rest from reference TRBV19 and TRBJ2-7 gives the full variable domain: DGGITQSPKYLFRKEGQNVTLSCEQNLNHDAMYWYRQDPGQGLRLIYYSQIVNDFQKGDIAEGYSVSREKKESFPLTVTSAQKNPTAFYLCASSIGGTTSMRQYFGPGTRLTVT.

This chain uses TRBV6-5 with TRBJ1-1, with 7 bases that match TRBD1. There are 14 residues in the CDR3. Germline CDR1 MNHEY, CDR2 SVGAGI. The junction had 5 bases not matched to a gene; V was cut back by 0 bases and J by 7 bases. CDR3 protein: CASSYSRDRIEAFF. The CDR3 DNA is TGTGCCAGCAGTTACTCCCGGGACAGAATTGAAGCTTTCTTT.

The genes are TRBV19 and TRBJ2-2; 10 bases are a match to TRBD1. Trimming removed 3 bases from V and 6 bases from J; junction bases left unmatched: 1. Germline V lookup: CDR1 LNHDA, CDR2 SQIVND (reference sequence). This CDR3 has 14 amino acids. CDR3 bases: TGTGCCAGTAGTATCGGACAGGGGGCCGGGGAGCTGTTTTTT. This sequence encodes CASSIGQGAGELFF.